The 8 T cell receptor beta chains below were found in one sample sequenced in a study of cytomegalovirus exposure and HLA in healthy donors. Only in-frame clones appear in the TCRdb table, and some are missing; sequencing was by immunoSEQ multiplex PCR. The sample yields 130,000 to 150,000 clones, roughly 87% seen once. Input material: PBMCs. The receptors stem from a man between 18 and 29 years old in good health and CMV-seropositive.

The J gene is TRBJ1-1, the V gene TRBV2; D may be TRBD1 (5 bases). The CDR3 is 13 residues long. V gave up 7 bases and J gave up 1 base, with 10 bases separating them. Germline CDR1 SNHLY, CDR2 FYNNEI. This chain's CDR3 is CASTMTENTEAFF. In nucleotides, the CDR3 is TGTGCCAGCACTATGACAGAGAACACTGAAGCTTTCTTT. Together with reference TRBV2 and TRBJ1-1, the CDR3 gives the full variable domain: EPEVTQTPSHQVTQMGQEVILRCVPISNHLYFYWYRQILGQKVEFLVSFYNNEISEKSEIFDDQFSVERPDGSNFTLKIRSTKLEDSAMYFCASTMTENTEAFFGQGTRLTVV.

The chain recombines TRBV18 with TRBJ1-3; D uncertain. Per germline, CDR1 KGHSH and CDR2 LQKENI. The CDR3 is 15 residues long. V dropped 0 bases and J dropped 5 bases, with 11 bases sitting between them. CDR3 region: CASSPPTEGRNTIYF. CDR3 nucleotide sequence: TGTGCCAGCTCACCACCGACCGAGGGAAGAAACACCATATATTTT.

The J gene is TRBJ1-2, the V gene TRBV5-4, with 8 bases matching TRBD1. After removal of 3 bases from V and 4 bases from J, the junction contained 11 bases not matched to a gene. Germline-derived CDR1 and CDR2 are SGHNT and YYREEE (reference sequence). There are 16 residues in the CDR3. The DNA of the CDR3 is TGTGCCAGCAGCTGGGGCCCCCAGGGGGCGCCCTATGGCTACACCTTC. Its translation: CASSWGPQGAPYGYTF.

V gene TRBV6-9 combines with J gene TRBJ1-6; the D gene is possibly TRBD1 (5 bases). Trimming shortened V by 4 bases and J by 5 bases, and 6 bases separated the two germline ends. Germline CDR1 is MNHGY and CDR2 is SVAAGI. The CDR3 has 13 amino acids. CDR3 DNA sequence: TGTGCCAGCAGTTTCAGGGATAATTCACCCCTCCACTTT. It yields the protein CASSFRDNSPLHF.

As DNA, the CDR3 is TGTGCCAGCAGTGCCAACAGGGGTGGTGAAAAACTGTTTTTT. This encodes CASSANRGGEKLFF. The chain carries TRBV2 and TRBJ1-4; the match to TRBD1 covers 7 bases. This CDR3 is built from 14 residues. The junction had 6 bases not matched to a gene; V was cut back by 4 bases and J by 7 bases. Germline V gene data show CDR1 as SNHLY and CDR2 as FYNNEI.

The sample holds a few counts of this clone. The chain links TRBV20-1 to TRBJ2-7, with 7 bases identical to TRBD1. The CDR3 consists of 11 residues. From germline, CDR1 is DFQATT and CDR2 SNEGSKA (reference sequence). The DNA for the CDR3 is TGCAGCCGAGGACAGGTAGGGGAGCAGTACTTC. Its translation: CSRGQVGEQYF.

The CDR3 sequence is CASIGRAPYF. CDR3 nucleotides: TGTGCCAGCATCGGGAGGGCCCCGTATTTT. The V and J genes are TRBV28 and TRBJ2-3; 8 positions agree with TRBD2. Trimming cost V 7 bases and J 14 bases; bases outside gene matches: 5. CDR3 size: 10 residues. Germline loops: CDR1 MDHEN, CDR2 SYDVKM.

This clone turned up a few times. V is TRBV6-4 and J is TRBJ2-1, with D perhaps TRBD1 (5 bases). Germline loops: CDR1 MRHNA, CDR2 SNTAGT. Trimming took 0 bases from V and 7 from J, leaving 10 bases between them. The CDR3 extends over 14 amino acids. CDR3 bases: TGTGCCAGCAGTGACTCGTGGGGCGTAAATGAGCAGTTCTTC. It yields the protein CASSDSWGVNEQFF.